This T cell receptor beta chain was found in a study of cytomegalovirus exposure and HLA in healthy donors. 13 Jbeta primers and 60 Vbeta primers were used for the PCR. Authors' methods: As a later analysis found, there were 78 million or so unique TCR beta chains, of which some 10 million were shared. The assay was immunoSEQ multiplex PCR, and TCRdb's table has in-frame clones only and misses some. V, J and clone size reflect that table, while D and trimming were determined from the DNA. The data show roughly 150,000 clones, 82% seen once. In its sample, this clone was seen a few times. The target antigen is unknown. The study, taken as a whole, reports: Certain indistinguishable V segments, among them TRBV6-2 and TRBV6-3, were excluded. The study labeled 150 or so TCR beta chains cytomegalovirus-associated.

The germline CDR1 and CDR2 sequences are LNHDA and SQIVND (reference sequence). CDR3 size: 13 residues. V shed 1 base and J shed 7 bases, with 7 bases lying between them. The chain carries TRBV19 and TRBJ2-2; TRBD1 might be the D (5 bases). This TCR was recovered from a woman aged 50 to 60 in good health and CMV-seropositive. Specimen: PBMCs. CDR3 sequence: CASSIGGYGELFF. CDR3 sequence (DNA): TGTGCCAGTAGTATAGGGGGCTACGGGGAGCTGTTTTTT.